This T cell receptor (beta chain) was identified in a study of multiple sclerosis patients with progressive multifocal leukoencephalopathy (dated by TCRdb to about 2019). Some background on the complete study: The study examined peripheral T and B cells of MS patients who developed PML (4 under natalizumab, 1 after alemtuzumab) and treated patients who did not. Two natalizumab-treated patients who later developed PML were followed longitudinally from before therapy through 6 and 12 months to PML onset. The goal of the study was to detect any JC virus-specific or public T-cell expansions that arose at the time of PML onset. Paper-wide results and their limitations: TRB clones above 0.5% frequency appeared only in PML patients, but expanded clones at PML onset were already present before and during natalizumab therapy. No common TRBV or TRBJ gene usage or preferential TRBV-TRBJ pairings were detected when PML developed. Most PML patients had lower normalized Shannon entropy, suggesting less diverse TRB repertoires, while values in the natalizumab-treated controls sat near 1. The analysis covered only peripheral blood, although cerebrospinal fluid or brain lymphocytes might be more informative for natalizumab-associated PML. Because of the small, descriptive cohort, whether findings reflect JC virus infection or general immunocompromise remained unclear.

According to the study, the label for this sample's time point signals: 12 to 13 months of natalizumab therapy. What this sample's treatment or condition label stands for: on natalizumab therapy at sampling. Roughly five natalizumab-treated MS patients who did not develop PML were used as controls and were sampled longitudinally. Every listed patient had earlier received interferon beta, and every PML patient was female. Blood samples at T1 and T2 were obtained at 6 and 12 months of natalizumab therapy, respectively. Isolation of peripheral blood mononuclear cells was performed by Ficoll-Hypaque density gradient centrifugation. Including cysteine and phenylalanine, the CDR3 has 14 amino acids. Only the CDR3 part of the read is kept: 42 bases, read in frame from the first base. The junction carries 11 bases between V and J, which are trimmed by 0 bases and 5 bases respectively. CDR1 and CDR2 are read off the germline V gene as SGDLS and YYNGEE.

This clone has just one count. This clone's antigen is unknown. Per-base quality was not reported, and no clone a single base away is much larger than it. TRB CDR3 regions were amplified from genomic DNA with the immunoSEQ two-step multiplex PCR at survey-level depth. Synthetic inline TR CDR3 controls covering all V-J pairings were spiked into each PCR so that template counts could be estimated and amplification bias removed. Reads were processed so that amplification and sequencing bias were reduced, and quantification was performed against synthetic TR CDR3 analogs. In the source study's methods: Raw data were processed in ImmunoSEQ Analyzer, with out-of-frame sequences and CDR3s containing stop codons removed, and genes were named according to IMGT nomenclature. Normalized Shannon entropy, defined as 1 minus Pielou's evenness, was used to summarize repertoire diversity. Two TRB sequences were counted as identical only if the two sequences had the same V gene, J gene and CDR3. Public PML clonotypes were CDR3s found in two or more PML-onset samples but not found earlier, in controls, or in public databases. CDR3 amino acid composition by position was analyzed with Skylign using the observed count method. TCRdb retrieved this table from immuneACCESS and kept in-frame rearrangements only. Not all clones are present; in checked studies, unresolved V genes account for under half, and no reason is known for the remainder. The D gene and trimming were derived from the DNA, and the V and J assignments and clone size from that table. The sample data list around 27,000 clones, and around 91% of these were observed just once. Jointly, the top ten make up under 1.5% of the sample.

The chain is encoded by TRBV9 joined to TRBJ2-5; the D gene remains uncertain. The sequenced sample was PBMCs, obtained from a patient treated with natalizumab. The sequence came from a human donor with multiple sclerosis. The DNA is TGTGCCAGCAGCGTAGGAGGATCGCATGAGACCCAGTACTTC. This gives the protein CASSVGGSHETQYF.